This T cell receptor beta chain stems from a study of a mutant IDH1 vaccine in newly diagnosed glioma. Overall study context: Sex distribution of treated patients was about 60% male and around 40% female; mean age was around 40 years. Before enrollment, patients got radiotherapy alone, temozolomide alone, or mostly the combination. Study observations and caveats: Alterations occurring in top peripheral T cell clonotypes seemed unrelated to pseudoprogression.

CDR1 is SEHNR, CDR2 FQNEAQ, per germline (reference sequence). This CDR3 has 12 amino acids. The germline V and J ends were trimmed by 2 bases and 6 bases, with 5 bases remaining between them. Only in-frame clones appear in the TCRdb table, and some are missing; sequencing was by immunoSEQ multiplex PCR. The sample lists around 33,000 clones; 75% to 90% were seen once. A note on this clone: Its matching antigen is unknown.

Time point indicated: baseline, week 1 (first vaccination visit). Treatment defined: pre-vaccination baseline after standard-of-care therapy. Sequenced material: PBMCs, taken from a glioma patient treated with radiotherapy, temozolomide or both. The chain combines TRBV7-9 with TRBJ2-1; D is undetermined. The clonotype was recovered from a woman aged 40 to 50 with glioma. The CDR3: CASSLYSNEQFF. The CDR3 DNA reads TGTGCCAGCAGCTTATATAGCAATGAGCAGTTCTTC.